The next 18 T cell receptor beta chains were all read from a single sample in a study of cytomegalovirus exposure and HLA in healthy donors. Both 60 Vbeta primers and 13 Jbeta primers went into the PCR. Clones were read by immunoSEQ multiplex PCR, and TCRdb kept only the in-frame ones, dropping some. The repertoire has about 210,000 clones, 82% of them found once; the top ten carry around 6%. The sequenced material came from PBMCs. These receptor sequences come from a man aged 35 to 55 in good health and CMV-seropositive.

The chain couples TRBV30 to TRBJ2-1; 12 nucleotides align to TRBD2. J lost 6 bases, V lost 2 bases, and 17 bases had no gene match. In germline, CDR1 is GTSNPN, CDR2 SVGIG (reference sequence). The CDR3 spans 19 residues. The CDR3 loop reads CAWSSRLAGDQGGFNEQFF. CDR3 DNA: TGTGCCTGGAGTAGTAGACTAGCGGGAGACCAGGGGGGGTTCAATGAGCAGTTCTTC.

In this sample, this clone turned up a few times. The chain uses TRBV4-1 and TRBJ1-3; 10 bases line up with TRBD1. V trimming: 1 base; J trimming: 0 bases; junction bases outside the gene matches: 0. CDR3 length: 16 amino acids. Germline loops: CDR1 MGHRA, CDR2 YSYEKL. CDR3 sequence (DNA): TGCGCCAGCAGCCAAGGACAGGGGGCCTCTGGAAACACCATATATTTT. It specifies CASSQGQGASGNTIYF.

CDR3 in DNA: TGTGCCAGCAGTGGGACTAGCGAAGAGACCCAGTACTTC. Its translation is CASSGTSEETQYF. The rearrangement uses TRBV6-5 and TRBJ2-5; the match to TRBD2 covers 10 bases. Germline CDR1 reads MNHEY; CDR2 reads SVGAGI. The CDR3 consists of 13 residues. V was pared by 5 bases and J by 3 bases, with 0 bases of the junction left unmatched.

The CDR3: CASSLGPESNEKLFF. The CDR3 bases are TGCGCCAGCAGCTTGGGCCCGGAGTCTAATGAAAAACTGTTTTTT. The rearrangement links TRBV5-1 to TRBJ1-4; D unclear. Trimming removed 0 bases at V and 3 bases at J, with 9 bases between. Germline V gene data show CDR1 as SGHRS and CDR2 as YFSETQ. This CDR3 comprises 15 residues.

The chain employs TRBV25-1 and TRBJ2-5, with TRBD1 as a possible D gene (7 bases). The CDR3 extends over 15 amino acids. Deletions cut 3 bases from V and 7 bases from J, with 18 bases between. Looked up from germline, CDR1 is MGHDK and CDR2 is SYGVNS. The CDR3 region is CASSEAGQMFGTQYF. CDR3 coding DNA: TGTGCCAGCAGTGAGGCGGGACAGATGTTCGGGACCCAGTACTTC.

The V call is TRBV9, the J call TRBJ2-3, with a tentative D call TRBD2 (6 bases). Germline lookup yields CDR1 SGDLS and CDR2 YYNGEE. The length of the CDR3 is 15 residues. V was shortened by 4 bases and J by 3 bases, with 15 bases between the two germline ends. The CDR3 DNA reads as TGTGCCAGCAGCCCCTCGGGAGCCGGGACAGATACGCAGTATTTT. Protein: CASSPSGAGTDTQYF.

The genes are TRBV5-1 and TRBJ1-6; 9 bases match TRBD1. This CDR3 has 14 residues. The junction had 3 bases not matched to a gene; V was cut back by 4 bases and J by 7 bases. Germline values: CDR1 SGHRS, CDR2 YFSETQ. CDR3 DNA: TGCGCCAGCAGCCCCGGACAGGGGAATTCACCCCTCCACTTT. Translation gives CASSPGQGNSPLHF.

The CDR3 nucleotides are TGTGCCAGCAGCTTAGCGTTAAACAGGGACTATGGCTACACCTTC. This encodes CASSLALNRDYGYTF. This chain connects TRBV7-2 to TRBJ1-2; TRBD1 is a possible D gene (6 bases). The V gene's germline CDR1 is SGHTA and CDR2 FQGNSA. The CDR3 has 15 residues. V lost 0 bases, J lost 3 bases, and 11 bases lay in between.

The V call is TRBV5-1, the J call TRBJ1-1, with D possibly being TRBD1 (5 bases). Germline V lookup: CDR1 SGHRS, CDR2 YFSETQ. V lost 5 bases, J lost 10 bases, and 27 bases lay in between. This CDR3 comprises 16 residues. CDR3 in DNA: TGCGCCAGCAGACGACAGACAGTATTGAACACTGACGGAGCTTTCTTT. The encoded protein is CASRRQTVLNTDGAFF.

The rearrangement joins TRBV7-9 to TRBJ1-5, with D perhaps TRBD1 (6 bases). Germline loops: CDR1 SEHNR, CDR2 FQNEAQ (reference sequence). Trimming removed 0 bases at V and 0 bases at J, with 9 bases between. The CDR3 runs 16 residues. CDR3 loop: CASSLARGNSNQPQHF. CDR3 in DNA: TGTGCCAGCAGCTTAGCCAGGGGCAATAGCAATCAGCCCCAGCATTTT.

The chain joins TRBV19 to TRBJ1-1; 7 bases are a match to TRBD1. V dropped 11 bases and J dropped 4; count of bases not matched to a gene: 13. Germline values: CDR1 LNHDA, CDR2 SQIVND (reference sequence). CDR3 size: 14 residues. CDR3 protein: CAGRPTGISTEAFF. CDR3 DNA: TGTGCCGGACGGCCGACAGGGATAAGCACTGAAGCTTTCTTT.

This clone was counted between two and nine times. The V and J genes are TRBV13 and TRBJ2-5, with TRBD2 as a possible D gene (6 bases). The germline V gene has CDR1 PRHDT and CDR2 FYEKMQ (reference sequence). The length of the CDR3 is 15 residues. V dropped 1 base and J dropped 1 base, with 10 bases sitting between them. The CDR3, as DNA: TGTGCCAGCAGCTTAGCGGGAGCCTTCCAAGAGACCCAGTACTTC. This translates into CASSLAGAFQETQYF.

CDR3 sequence (DNA): TGTGCCAGCAGCGCAACAGGGAACACATACAATGAGCAGTTCTTC. As protein: CASSATGNTYNEQFF. The chain recombines TRBV16 with TRBJ2-1; tentative D call: TRBD1 (6 bases). V was trimmed by 5 bases and J by 4 bases, leaving 15 bases between them. CDR3 length: 15 amino acids. Germline V gene lookup returns CDR1 KGHSY and CDR2 FQNENV.

CDR3 sequence (DNA): TGTGCCAGCAGCCTGGATCGGACAGCCTCACACTATGGCTACACCTTC. Its protein is CASSLDRTASHYGYTF. The chain joins TRBV5-4 to TRBJ1-2; the D gene is possibly TRBD1 (6 bases). Germline V lookup: CDR1 SGHNT, CDR2 YYREEE (reference sequence). V was clipped by 4 bases and J by 3 bases, with 19 bases between them. This CDR3 contains 16 residues.

The table lists this clone with a count of one. CDR3 in DNA: TGTGCCAGCAGTTTTTCCGGACAGTCCTACGAGCAGTACTTC. Translation gives CASSFSGQSYEQYF. V and J are TRBV6-5 and TRBJ2-7; D is possibly TRBD1 (6 bases). Deletions cut 4 bases from V and 1 base from J, with 11 bases between. The germline CDR1 and CDR2 sequences are MNHEY and SVGAGI. The CDR3 contains 14 residues.

J is TRBJ2-4 and V is TRBV7-9, with a weak D call TRBD2 (5 bases). Germline values: CDR1 SEHNR, CDR2 FQNEAQ (reference sequence). This CDR3 region has 14 residues. The germline V and J ends were trimmed by 9 bases and 0 bases, with 12 bases remaining between them. CDR3 in amino acids: CASRTDLAKNIQYF. The CDR3 DNA follows: TGTGCCAGTCGGACTGACTTAGCCAAAAACATTCAGTACTTC.

J is TRBJ2-7 and V is TRBV6-5, with 7 bases that match TRBD1. CDR1 and CDR2 from the germline V gene are MNHEY and SVGAGI. The CDR3 loop spans 16 amino acids. The ends lost 0 bases at V and 2 bases at J; junction bases unmatched: 7. The CDR3 is CASSYSYGTATYEQYV. As DNA, the CDR3 is TGTGCCAGCAGTTACTCGTACGGGACAGCAACCTACGAGCAGTACGTC.

The chain carries TRBV19 and TRBJ2-2; 7 nucleotides line up with TRBD2. V shed 6 bases and J 7 bases; nucleotides not matched to a gene: 8. Per the germline V gene, CDR1 is LNHDA and CDR2 is SQIVND (reference sequence). The CDR3 length is 14 residues. The CDR3 region has the DNA TGTGCCAGTAGGGGACTACCCCCATACGGGGAGCTGTTTTTT. It encodes CASRGLPPYGELFF.